These 27 T cell receptor beta chains were sequenced from one sample in a study of shared clonotypes between healthy human individuals. Measured with immunoSEQ multiplex PCR; TCRdb has only the in-frame clones, and not every one. Of 1.5 million to 2.5 million clones in the sample, approximately 94% were seen once. Selected positively for CCR7 and CD45RO-negative, naive CD8 cells excluded terminally differentiated effector memory CD45RA+ cells. The sequenced sample consisted of naive CD8+ T cells sorted from blood. The receptors here all came from a man between 18 and 29 years old in good health.

The chain uses TRBV2 and TRBJ2-7, with D possibly being TRBD1 (6 bases). Germline V gene data show CDR1 as SNHLY and CDR2 as FYNNEI. This CDR3 comprises 15 residues. The V and J ends lost 2 bases and 3 bases respectively, with 14 bases between them. The CDR3 protein is CASSEMVDSLYEQYF. The CDR3 nucleotides are TGTGCCAGCAGTGAAATGGTGGACAGTCTCTACGAGCAGTACTTC.

The chain couples TRBV5-1 to TRBJ1-2; D is ambiguous. V shed 5 bases and J shed 2 bases, with 7 bases lying between them. Looked up from germline, CDR1 is SGHRS and CDR2 is YFSETQ. CDR3 length: 12 residues. CDR3 DNA sequence: TGCGCCAGCAGTGGAGGAAACTATGGCTACACCTTC. It is translated as CASSGGNYGYTF.

The chain carries TRBV6-5 and TRBJ1-3; maybe TRBD1 (5 bases). This CDR3 comprises 15 residues. V lost 2 bases and J 0 bases, leaving 8 bases between the germline ends. Per germline, CDR1 MNHEY and CDR2 SVGAGI. The CDR3: CASSYDSGSGNTIYF. CDR3 sequence (DNA): TGTGCCAGCAGTTACGACAGCGGCTCTGGAAACACCATATATTTT.

This clone has only one observation. Here the CDR3 reads CASSIEAGMDEQFF. The CDR3 nucleotides read TGTGCCAGTAGTATAGAGGCAGGTATGGATGAGCAGTTCTTC. The V and J genes are TRBV19 and TRBJ2-1; D remains unclear. Germline-derived CDR1 and CDR2 are LNHDA and SQIVND (reference sequence). This CDR3 contains 14 residues. With 0 bases removed from V and 8 bases from J, the gap between germline ends came to 11 bases.

The chain recombines TRBV5-1 with TRBJ2-7; TRBD1 aligns across 7 bases. V shed 0 bases and J 2 bases; nucleotides not matched to a gene: 8. Germline CDR1 and CDR2: SGHRS and YFSETQ. CDR3 length: 16 amino acids. The CDR3 loop is CASSLAIGTATYEQYF. The CDR3 region has the DNA TGCGCCAGCAGCTTGGCCATTGGGACAGCCACCTACGAGCAGTACTTC.

This sequence joins TRBV18 and TRBJ2-2, with a weak D call TRBD1 (5 bases). The V and J ends lost 6 bases and 8 bases respectively, with 16 bases between them. Germline-derived CDR1 and CDR2 are KGHSH and LQKENI. The CDR3 consists of 14 residues. The CDR3 protein is CASSRATGAGELFF. CDR3 coding DNA: TGTGCCAGCTCTCGAGCAACAGGAGCTGGGGAGCTGTTTTTT. Based on the CDR3 plus reference TRBV18 and TRBJ2-2, the full variable domain is NAGVMQNPRHLVRRRGQEARLRCSPMKGHSHVYWYRQLPEEGLKFMVYLQKENIIDESGMPKERFSAEFPKEGPSILRIQQVVRGDSAAYFCASSRATGAGELFFGEGSRLTVL.

The chain joins TRBV5-1 to TRBJ2-2; 9 bases map to TRBD1. Germline V gene lookup returns CDR1 SGHRS and CDR2 YFSETQ. Germline trimming cut 2 bases from V and 0 bases from J; bases unmatched to any gene: 11. The CDR3 contains 19 residues. CDR3 nucleotide sequence: TGCGCCAGCAGCTTAGGCCTACAGGGGGCCAGCCCGAACACCGGGGAGCTGTTTTTT. Translation: CASSLGLQGASPNTGELFF.

The rearrangement links TRBV6-6 to TRBJ1-1; D ambiguous. V was trimmed by 4 bases and J by 6 bases, leaving 6 bases between them. The CDR3 consists of 11 residues. Looked up from germline, CDR1 is MNHNY and CDR2 is SVGAGI (reference sequence). CDR3 sequence (DNA): TGTGCCAGCAGTTTCGCCCCTGAAGCTTTCTTT. This gives the protein CASSFAPEAFF.

The table lists this clone with a few counts. V gene TRBV4-1 combines with J gene TRBJ1-2; D ambiguous. The CDR3 loop spans 12 amino acids. V lost 3 bases and J 5 bases, leaving 7 bases between the germline ends. Germline CDR1 is MGHRA and CDR2 is YSYEKL. CDR3 in amino acids: CASSHTGYGYTF. CDR3 coding DNA: TGCGCCAGCAGCCATACCGGGTATGGCTACACCTTC.

J is TRBJ2-1 and V is TRBV5-1, with 8 positions matching TRBD1. The V gene end was trimmed by 5 bases and the J gene end by 4 bases; junction bases not matched to a gene: 11. The germline CDR1 and CDR2 sequences are SGHRS and YFSETQ. This CDR3 contains 16 residues. DNA of the CDR3: TGCGCCAGCAGAGATCGTCGGGACAGGACGTACAATGAGCAGTTCTTC. Encoded protein: CASRDRRDRTYNEQFF.

The chain links TRBV6-6 to TRBJ2-1, with TRBD1 identical over 7 bases. This CDR3 spans 16 amino acids. Losses at the gene ends were 6 bases for V and 6 bases for J; bases not matched to a gene: 14. From germline, CDR1 is MNHNY and CDR2 SVGAGI (reference sequence). CDR3 in DNA: TGTGCCAGCAGACAAGGGCCGGGACAGACCTCCAATGAGCAGTTCTTC. Translating gives CASRQGPGQTSNEQFF.

The V call is TRBV19, the J call TRBJ2-1, with 7 bases matching TRBD2. There are 14 residues in the CDR3. V lost 6 bases and J lost 7; bases outside the gene matches: 9. Germline V lookup: CDR1 LNHDA, CDR2 SQIVND (reference sequence). The CDR3 here is CASRISGVGNEQFF. The CDR3 bases are TGTGCCAGTAGGATAAGCGGGGTTGGGAATGAGCAGTTCTTC. Variable domain in full (rest from reference TRBV19 and TRBJ2-1): DGGITQSPKYLFRKEGQNVTLSCEQNLNHDAMYWYRQDPGQGLRLIYYSQIVNDFQKGDIAEGYSVSREKKESFPLTVTSAQKNPTAFYLCASRISGVGNEQFFGPGTRLTVL.

The chain links TRBV5-8 to TRBJ1-5, with D possibly matching TRBD1 (5 bases). The ends were cut back, 6 bases at V and 4 bases at J, with 20 bases in the middle. The CDR3 extends over 16 amino acids. CDR1 is SGHTS, CDR2 YDEGEE, per germline. The CDR3 DNA sequence: TGTGCCAGCACGATTTTCACAGGTGAAGGGAATCAGCCCCAGCATTTT. Translation gives CASTIFTGEGNQPQHF. The entire variable domain, with the rest obtained from reference TRBV5-8 and TRBJ1-5, is as follows: EAGVTQSPTHLIKTRGQQATLRCSPISGHTSVYWYQQALGLGLQFLLWYDEGEERNRGNFPPRFSGRQFPNYSSELNVNALELEDSALYLCASTIFTGEGNQPQHFGDGTRLSIL.

The rearrangement links TRBV9 to TRBJ1-2, with D unresolved. Germline V gene lookup returns CDR1 SGDLS and CDR2 YYNGEE. CDR3 length: 17 residues. V was pared by 0 bases and J by 4 bases, with 19 bases between. The DNA for the CDR3 is TGTGCCAGCAGCGTAGAAGGCGGGATTCTCCCAGGCTATGGCTACACCTTC. Amino acids: CASSVEGGILPGYGYTF.

This clone was counted a single time. Other nucleotide sequences in the sample specify the same CDR3. The chain has TRBV7-8 and TRBJ2-7, with D possibly matching TRBD1 (5 bases). Trimming removed 5 bases at V and 3 bases at J, with 8 bases between. CDR1 and CDR2 from the germline V gene are SGHVS and FQNEAQ. The CDR3 length is 12 residues. Written as DNA, the CDR3 is TGTGCCAGCAGCCTCAGGGTCTACGAGCAGTACTTC. As protein: CASSLRVYEQYF.

The gene calls are TRBV5-6 and TRBJ2-1, with TRBD2 as a possible D gene (6 bases). Trimming removed 0 bases from V and 8 bases from J, with 18 bases in between. The CDR3 is made up of 16 amino acids. In germline, CDR1 is SGHDT, CDR2 YYEEEE. The CDR3 here is CASSLEASVLGDEQFF. The DNA of the CDR3 is TGTGCCAGCAGCTTGGAGGCTAGCGTTCTAGGCGATGAGCAGTTCTTC.

This clone was found a few times. The sample has other DNA sequences that encode this CDR3 too. The chain recombines TRBV28 with TRBJ2-7; 7 bases line up with TRBD2. CDR1 and CDR2 from the germline V gene are MDHEN and SYDVKM. V was clipped by 2 bases and J by 4 bases; unmatched bases: 2. This CDR3 has 13 amino acids. The CDR3 DNA is TGTGCCAGCAGTTTAGGGGAGGGGTACGAGCAGTACTTC. This codes for CASSLGEGYEQYF. The full variable domain, completed using reference TRBV28 and TRBJ2-7, is DVKVTQSSRYLVKRTGEKVFLECVQDMDHENMFWYRQDPGLGLRLIYFSYDVKMKEKGDIPEGYSVSREKKERFSLILESASTNQTSMYLCASSLGEGYEQYFGPGTRLTVT.

V is TRBV2 and J is TRBJ1-2; D remains ambiguous. Germline values: CDR1 SNHLY, CDR2 FYNNEI. The CDR3 covers 15 residues. The V end lost 6 bases, the J end lost 0 bases, and 14 bases lay between the germline ends. The CDR3 bases are TGTGCCAGCAGGGAGCCTCTCGGGGCTAACTATGGCTACACCTTC. The encoded protein is CASREPLGANYGYTF.

The chain carries TRBV5-6 and TRBJ2-7, with D unclear. Germline-derived CDR1 and CDR2 are SGHDT and YYEEEE. Trimming left V 1 base short and J 3 bases short, with 11 bases between. The CDR3 is 14 amino acids. In DNA form, the CDR3 reads TGTGCCAGCAGCTTGTCCGACTTAAACTACGAGCAGTACTTC. As protein: CASSLSDLNYEQYF.

The genes are TRBV10-1 and TRBJ2-2; D remains ambiguous. The ends were cut back, 5 bases at V and 2 bases at J, with 9 bases in the middle. Germline-derived CDR1 and CDR2 are WNHNN and SYGVQD (reference sequence). The CDR3 is made up of 14 amino acids. The CDR3: CASSSDGNTGELFF. CDR3 coding DNA: TGCGCCAGCAGTTCGGATGGTAACACCGGGGAGCTGTTTTTT.

V gene TRBV15 combines with J gene TRBJ1-6; D gene ambiguous. The CDR3 spans 16 residues. V lost 0 bases, J lost 8 bases, and 14 bases lay in between. Germline CDR1 and CDR2: LNHNV and YYDKDF (reference sequence). This CDR3 is CATSRDEAAEDSPLHF. The CDR3 DNA reads TGTGCCACCAGCAGAGATGAGGCGGCAGAAGATTCACCCCTCCACTTT.

In regard to this clone: In this CDR3 the conserved last residue, phenylalanine or tryptophan, is missing, so a read error is likely. Because the CDR3's place on the DNA is in doubt, the DNA is left out and the CDR3 is given as listed by TCRdb. The chain uses TRBV2 and TRBJ2-7; TRBD2 was called by the table and not checked on the DNA. Germline V gene sequence: CDR1 SNHLY, CDR2 FYNNEI. The CDR3 spans 16 amino acids, including both terminal residues. CDR3 sequence: CASSEFLTGSAVIKFP.

This clone was detected a few times. Other DNA sequences of this sample code for an identical CDR3. V gene TRBV4-3 combines with J gene TRBJ2-7, with TRBD1 matching over 9 bases. After removal of 1 base from V and 2 bases from J, the junction contained 0 bases not matched to a gene. The CDR3 length is 14 residues. Germline V gene lookup returns CDR1 LGHNA and CDR2 YSLEER. The chain's CDR3 is CASSQGQGAYEQYF. The CDR3, as DNA: TGCGCCAGCAGCCAAGGACAGGGGGCCTACGAGCAGTACTTC.

This sequence joins TRBV4-3 and TRBJ2-7, with 7 bases identical to TRBD1. Germline CDR1 is LGHNA and CDR2 is YSLEER. The CDR3 has 13 residues. J lost 6 bases, V lost 1 base, and 3 bases had no gene match. CDR3 DNA: TGCGCCAGCAGCCAAGCTACAGGGGCCGAGCAGTACTTC. This codes for CASSQATGAEQYF.

V is TRBV4-3 and J is TRBJ2-7, with 10 bases lining up with TRBD1. Germline CDR1 and CDR2: LGHNA and YSLEER. V gave up 0 bases and J gave up 6 bases; unmatched junction bases: 8. This CDR3 comprises 16 residues. The CDR3 DNA reads TGCGCCAGCAGCCAAGATAGAGGGACAGGGGTCTCCGAGCAGTACTTC. Its protein product is CASSQDRGTGVSEQYF.

CDR3 region: CASRVTGLVPEAFF. In DNA form, the CDR3 reads TGTGCCAGCAGGGTGACAGGGTTGGTCCCTGAAGCTTTCTTT. The chain combines TRBV2 with TRBJ1-1, with 7 bases identical to TRBD1. Germline CDR1 SNHLY, CDR2 FYNNEI. V lost 6 bases, J lost 6 bases, and 10 bases stayed unmatched. This CDR3 is built from 14 residues.

This chain uses TRBV19 with TRBJ1-5; a weak D match, TRBD1 (5 bases). This CDR3 has 17 amino acids. V gave up 3 bases and J gave up 4 bases, with 19 bases separating them. Germline V gene data show CDR1 as LNHDA and CDR2 as SQIVND (reference sequence). CDR3 DNA sequence: TGTGCCAGTAGTATCCCCCCACAGAGGGGAGAGAATCAGCCCCAGCATTTT. Translated: CASSIPPQRGENQPQHF.